The clone carrying this T cell receptor beta chain was counted only a few times. Time point specified: patch test 1, 2 weeks after DPC sensitization. The treatment denotes: therapeutic diphenylcyclopropenone sensitization with weekly scalp DPC. Donors, patients with alopecia ranging from 18 to 70 years old and judged suitable for DPC, provided samples. These data are taken from a study of human T cells and chemical hapten exposure. About the study: The study patch tested 0.01% DPC on the upper back and read results at 6 days. Alopecia areata, totalis or universalis affected patients, mainly female.

CDR1 is SGHTA and CDR2 is FQGNSA in the germline V gene. Trimming cost V 3 bases and J 3 bases, with 8 bases left between them. This CDR3 is 13 amino acids long. One entry per CDR3 protein results from TCRdb running MiXCR on the RACE reads. The sample carries about 120,000 distinct CDR3 sequences, roughly an eighth recorded once. J is TRBJ1-1 and V is TRBV7-2; D unresolved. This sample comprised whole blood, obtained in connection with sensitization to the hapten diphenylcyclopropenone (DPC). The receptor's source is a man between 18 and 29 years old with alopecia areata. Some clones in this sample may be carry-over from other donors' samples. The CDR3 coding sequence is TGTGCCAGCAGCTTGGCGGTTCACACTGAAGCTTTCTTT. Its translation: CASSLAVHTEAFF. The whole variable domain, remainder taken from reference TRBV7-2 and TRBJ1-1, is GAGVSQSPSNKVTEKGKDVELRCDPISGHTALYWYRQSLGQGLEFLIYFQGNSAPDKSGLPSDRFSAERTGGSVSTLTIQRTQQEDSAVYLCASSLAVHTEAFFGQGTRLTVV.